This T cell receptor beta chain was captured by sequencing in a study of tumour-infiltrating T cells in Burkitt lymphoma. Sequencing used immunoSEQ multiplex PCR; TCRdb keeps in-frame clones, though not all of them. The repertoire has over a thousand clones, roughly a third of them found once; the top ten carry approximately 15%. The CDR3 is 17 amino acids. CDR1 is SEHNR, CDR2 FQNEAQ, per germline (reference sequence). V was clipped by 5 bases and J by 0 bases, with 16 bases between them. The sequencing sample was made of tumor tissue. The sequence was collected from a human donor with Burkitt lymphoma. V gene TRBV7-9 combines with J gene TRBJ1-4, with D possibly matching TRBD1 (5 bases). CDR3 sequence: CASSLPTLDTTNEKLFF. Written as DNA, the CDR3 is TGTGCCAGCAGCCTCCCCACCTTGGACACAACTAATGAAAAACTGTTTTTT.